This TCR beta chain was captured by sequencing in a study of shared clonotypes between healthy human individuals. V was pared by 0 bases and J by 0 bases, with 2 bases of the junction left unmatched. The CDR3 totals 16 residues. CDR1 and CDR2 from the germline V gene are SGHRS and YFSETQ. Once extracted for a subset, genomic DNA was divided evenly among several immunoSEQ plates. How the authors handled the data: Junction-only immunoSEQ sequences carried no quality scores, so filtering differed. Method: immunoSEQ multiplex PCR; TCRdb's copy keeps in-frame clones and lacks some. D and trimming were read from the DNA, whereas the V and J calls and clone size are those reported in that table. The sample has about 480,000 clones; 79% are singletons.

This chain links TRBV5-1 with TRBJ2-1; 8 bases align to TRBD1. The receptor's source is a woman in her 40s in good health. Some clones in this sample may be carry-over from other donors' samples. Sequencing was carried out using PBMCs. CDR3: CASSLGGQGSYNEQFF. The CDR3 coding sequence is TGCGCCAGCAGCTTGGGAGGACAGGGCTCCTACAATGAGCAGTTCTTC.